Presented here are 25 T cell receptor beta chains from one specimen sequenced in a study of T cells after yellow fever vaccination. TCRdb ran MiXCR on the 5' RACE reads and lists one entry per CDR3 protein. Of 65,000 to 90,000 distinct CDR3 sequences listed, approximately 7.5% are singletons. Sequenced here: CD8+ T cells sorted from PBMCs, sampled on the day of the yellow fever booster vaccination. The receptor source for this set is a young man who received the YFV17D yellow fever vaccine.

The sample holds a few counts of this clonotype. V and J are TRBV28 and TRBJ2-7, with 10 bases lining up with TRBD2. The V and J ends lost 2 bases and 3 bases, in that order; junction bases with no gene match: 10. CDR1 is MDHEN and CDR2 is SYDVKM in the germline V gene. The CDR3 spans 17 residues. For the CDR3, the DNA is TGTGCCAGCAGTTTACAGCTAGCGGGAGTGACCCGCTACGAGCAGTACTTC. This sequence encodes CASSLQLAGVTRYEQYF.

This clonotype was recorded at least ten times. The CDR3 region is CASTPSVTGNNEQFF. The CDR3 DNA reads as TGTGCCAGTACCCCCTCAGTAACGGGGAACAATGAGCAGTTCTTC. The chain is built from TRBV19 and TRBJ2-1; maybe TRBD2 (5 bases). This CDR3 spans 15 amino acids. Germline loops: CDR1 LNHDA, CDR2 SQIVND (reference sequence). The V gene lost 7 bases and the J gene lost 5 bases, with 18 bases spanning the gap.

The V gene is TRBV7-2, the J gene TRBJ2-7; 7 bases map to TRBD2. Per the germline V gene, CDR1 is SGHTA and CDR2 is FQGNSA. The CDR3 has 16 residues. The J segment lost 3 bases and the V segment lost 5 bases, leaving 13 bases of the junction unmatched. The CDR3 sequence: CASSPPSSGMVYEQYF. The CDR3 DNA sequence: TGTGCCAGCAGCCCCCCCTCAAGCGGGATGGTCTACGAGCAGTACTTC.

This clonotype was observed a handful of times. The chain couples TRBV9 to TRBJ2-6, with a possible D match to TRBD1 (5 bases). Trimming pared 3 bases from V and 1 base from J, leaving 14 bases between. The CDR3 spans 17 residues. Germline loops: CDR1 SGDLS, CDR2 YYNGEE. The CDR3 coding sequence is TGTGCCAGCAGCGCAACGGACATTACTTCTGGGGCCAACGTCCTGACTTTC. Translated: CASSATDITSGANVLTF.

The chain is built from TRBV19 and TRBJ1-1; no definite D call. This CDR3 is 13 amino acids long. Between the trimmed V and J ends, which lost 1 base and 7 bases, there was a span of 10 bases. Per germline, CDR1 LNHDA and CDR2 SQIVND (reference sequence). In DNA, the CDR3 is TGTGCCAGTAGTATAGTTGGAGGTTTTGAAGCTTTCTTT. Translated, it gives CASSIVGGFEAFF. The full variable domain, rest sourced from reference TRBV19 and TRBJ1-1, is DGGITQSPKYLFRKEGQNVTLSCEQNLNHDAMYWYRQDPGQGLRLIYYSQIVNDFQKGDIAEGYSVSREKKESFPLTVTSAQKNPTAFYLCASSIVGGFEAFFGQGTRLTVV.

This clonotype was counted between two and nine times. This chain links TRBV27 with TRBJ2-5; D perhaps matches TRBD1 (6 bases). This CDR3 contains 15 residues. Trimming took off 8 bases at V and 0 bases at J, with 16 bases between the two ends. The germline V gene has CDR1 MNHEY and CDR2 SMNVEV (reference sequence). The CDR3 region is CASGPGTRYQETQYF. The CDR3 region has the DNA TGTGCCAGCGGACCCGGGACAAGGTACCAAGAGACCCAGTACTTC.

This clonotype was observed a few times. The chain uses TRBV9 and TRBJ2-3; 8 nucleotides line up with TRBD2. This CDR3 contains 15 residues. The J segment lost 0 bases and the V segment lost 5 bases, leaving 5 bases of the junction unmatched. Germline V gives CDR1 SGDLS, CDR2 YYNGEE. For the CDR3, the DNA is TGTGCCAGCAGTCGAAGCGGGAGCAGCACAGATACGCAGTATTTT. As protein: CASSRSGSSTDTQYF.

The rearrangement joins TRBV27 to TRBJ2-7; 12 positions match TRBD1. The CDR3 covers 13 residues. Germline V gene lookup returns CDR1 MNHEY and CDR2 SMNVEV (reference sequence). Unmatched junction bases numbered 3, after V lost 8 bases and J lost 4 bases. The CDR3 here is CASGDRGLYEQYF. The CDR3 coding sequence is TGTGCCAGCGGGGACAGGGGGCTATACGAGCAGTACTTC.

This sequence joins TRBV21-1 and TRBJ2-5; the listed D gene, TRBD1, was not tested against the DNA. TRBV21-1 is described as a pseudogene. The CDR3 covers 15 residues. The CDR3 DNA sequence: TGTGCCAGCAGCCCGCGACAGGGATGCTTTGAGACCCAGTACTTC. Protein product: CASSPRQGCFETQYF.

The table lists this clonotype with many counts. J is TRBJ2-5 and V is TRBV4-2; D gene ambiguous. There are 14 residues in the CDR3. V was shortened by 1 base and J by 5 bases, with 11 bases between the two germline ends. Germline V gene sequence: CDR1 LGHNA, CDR2 YNFKEQ. CDR3: CASSQGAELETQYF. The CDR3 region has the DNA TGTGCCAGCAGCCAAGGGGCCGAACTTGAGACCCAGTACTTC.

There are many counts of this clonotype. V is TRBV28 and J is TRBJ2-7; 15 nucleotides line up with TRBD2. The CDR3 length is 20 residues. The V segment lost 6 bases and the J segment 2 bases; nucleotides outside the gene matches: 17. Looked up from germline, CDR1 is MDHEN and CDR2 is SYDVKM. CDR3 sequence (DNA): TGTGCCAGCAGCCTTCCCGCCGGGACTAGCGGGAGGCCACGGACCTACGAGCAGTACTTC. Amino acids: CASSLPAGTSGRPRTYEQYF.

J is TRBJ1-1 and V is TRBV4-1, with a weak D call TRBD1 (5 bases). The CDR3 loop spans 12 amino acids. Trimming stripped 3 bases from V and 3 bases from J, with 5 bases between. The germline V gene has CDR1 MGHRA and CDR2 YSYEKL. The CDR3 loop reads CASSQGDTEAFF. DNA of the CDR3: TGCGCCAGCAGCCAGGGGGACACTGAAGCTTTCTTT.

This clonotype was counted at least ten times. The rearrangement joins TRBV19 to TRBJ2-5; tentatively, D is TRBD1 (6 bases). V dropped 4 bases and J dropped 0 bases, with 18 bases sitting between them. The germline V gene has CDR1 LNHDA and CDR2 SQIVND (reference sequence). The CDR3 totals 17 residues. The CDR3 here is CASSTAGSRGYQETQYF. In DNA form, the CDR3 reads TGTGCCAGTAGTACCGCCGGCAGCAGGGGCTACCAAGAGACCCAGTACTTC.

The CDR3: CASSISDRGGNTIYF. In DNA, the CDR3 is TGCGCCAGCAGCATTTCGGACAGGGGTGGAAACACCATATATTTT. This sequence joins TRBV5-1 and TRBJ1-3; TRBD1 matches 9 bases. The CDR3 runs 15 residues. V was pared by 4 bases and J by 3 bases, with 5 bases of the junction left unmatched. The V gene's germline CDR1 is SGHRS and CDR2 YFSETQ.

A few counts support this clonotype. This chain connects TRBV7-2 to TRBJ2-7; no firm D call. The V gene's germline CDR1 is SGHTA and CDR2 FQGNSA. The germline V and J ends were trimmed by 2 bases and 3 bases, with 14 bases remaining between them. The CDR3 sequence is 15 residues long. This CDR3 is CASSLTSDNYYEQYF. DNA of the CDR3: TGTGCCAGCAGCTTAACGTCGGATAATTACTACGAGCAGTACTTC.

The rearrangement uses TRBV5-6 and TRBJ2-7; the D gene could be TRBD1 or TRBD2 (5 bases each). Trimming removed 4 bases from V and 7 bases from J, with 21 bases in between. The CDR3 has 15 amino acids. Germline V gene sequence: CDR1 SGHDT, CDR2 YYEEEE. CDR3: CASSAPGPSIGEQYF. The CDR3, as DNA: TGTGCCAGCAGCGCTCCGGGACCCTCCATCGGTGAGCAGTACTTC.

Many counts were recorded for this clonotype. The rearrangement joins TRBV4-2 to TRBJ2-7, with 12 bases matching TRBD1. Germline V gene lookup returns CDR1 LGHNA and CDR2 YNFKEQ. The junction had 8 bases not matched to a gene; V was cut back by 4 bases and J by 4 bases. The CDR3 has 16 amino acids. The CDR3 DNA sequence: TGTGCCAGCAGCCTTGCCGGGACAGGGGGCGCTTACGAGCAGTACTTC. Translated: CASSLAGTGGAYEQYF.

The rearrangement joins TRBV14 to TRBJ2-1, with a tentative D call TRBD2 (6 bases). The V gene lost 0 bases and the J gene lost 1 base, with 7 bases spanning the gap. From germline, CDR1 is SGHDN and CDR2 FVKESK. The CDR3 spans 15 residues. The CDR3 DNA sequence: TGTGCCAGCAGCCAAGACCTAGCGTCCTACAATGAGCAGTTCTTC. Its protein is CASSQDLASYNEQFF.

This clonotype appeared a few times. The chain has TRBV7-8 and TRBJ2-7; 8 bases are shared with TRBD2. Trimming at V came to 4 bases and at J to 4 bases, leaving 6 bases not matched to a gene. This CDR3 has 14 residues. CDR1 SGHVS and CDR2 FQNEAQ come from the germline V gene. CDR3 region: CASSWSGSGYEQYF. CDR3 coding DNA: TGTGCCAGCAGCTGGAGCGGGAGTGGTTACGAGCAGTACTTC.

Only a few counts were recorded for this clonotype. The chain employs TRBV12-3 or TRBV12-4 and TRBJ2-3; 11 nucleotides line up with TRBD2. V was clipped by 5 bases and J by 2 bases; unmatched bases: 6. This CDR3 is built from 16 residues. CDR3 nucleotides: TGTGCCAGCAGTATCGGGACTAGCGGCTACACAGATACGCAGTATTTT. Translated, it gives CASSIGTSGYTDTQYF.

The CDR3 DNA follows: TGTGCCAGCCTGTCCGGGTATAGCACAGATACGCAGTATTTT. Encoded protein: CASLSGYSTDTQYF. The chain is built from TRBV2 and TRBJ2-3; no definite D call. The CDR3 extends over 14 amino acids. V lost 8 bases to trimming and J lost 0 bases, with 12 bases between them. The germline V gene has CDR1 SNHLY and CDR2 FYNNEI.

The chain combines TRBV5-5 with TRBJ2-7; 10 bases map to TRBD1. This CDR3 region has 16 residues. The germline CDR1 and CDR2 sequences are SGHKS and YYEKEE (reference sequence). V shed 4 bases, J shed 4 bases, and the junction held 11 bases outside the gene matches. The CDR3, as DNA: TGTGCCAGCAGCCGCCCCGGGACAGGGGTGAGGTACGAGCAGTACTTC. Its protein product is CASSRPGTGVRYEQYF.

Here the CDR3 reads CASSQVLRDSYEQYF. Written as DNA, the CDR3 is TGCGCCAGCAGCCAAGTGCTGAGGGATTCCTACGAGCAGTACTTC. The chain carries TRBV4-3 and TRBJ2-7, with D tentatively TRBD2 (5 bases). The germline gives CDR1 LGHNA, CDR2 YSLEER. V dropped 1 base and J dropped 1 base, with 11 bases sitting between them. The CDR3 extends over 15 amino acids.

This clonotype came up many times. This chain uses TRBV28 with TRBJ1-4; D is possibly TRBD1 (5 bases). The length of the CDR3 is 15 residues. Germline-derived CDR1 and CDR2 are MDHEN and SYDVKM. Trimming removed 5 bases at V and 7 bases at J, with 17 bases between. CDR3 sequence (DNA): TGTGCCAGCAGTCGGTCCGGGACGTGGAGTGAAAAACTGTTTTTT. Protein sequence: CASSRSGTWSEKLFF.

This clonotype was seen a few times. This rearrangement joins TRBV7-6 to TRBJ2-1; 10 nucleotides agree with TRBD2. The CDR3 length is 15 residues. Germline V gene sequence: CDR1 SGHVS, CDR2 FNYEAQ. Trimming removed 3 bases from V and 9 bases from J; junction bases left unmatched: 8. The CDR3 nucleotides are TGTGCCAGCAGCTTCGGTCTAGCGGGAGTATCTGAGCAGTTCTTC. As protein: CASSFGLAGVSEQFF.